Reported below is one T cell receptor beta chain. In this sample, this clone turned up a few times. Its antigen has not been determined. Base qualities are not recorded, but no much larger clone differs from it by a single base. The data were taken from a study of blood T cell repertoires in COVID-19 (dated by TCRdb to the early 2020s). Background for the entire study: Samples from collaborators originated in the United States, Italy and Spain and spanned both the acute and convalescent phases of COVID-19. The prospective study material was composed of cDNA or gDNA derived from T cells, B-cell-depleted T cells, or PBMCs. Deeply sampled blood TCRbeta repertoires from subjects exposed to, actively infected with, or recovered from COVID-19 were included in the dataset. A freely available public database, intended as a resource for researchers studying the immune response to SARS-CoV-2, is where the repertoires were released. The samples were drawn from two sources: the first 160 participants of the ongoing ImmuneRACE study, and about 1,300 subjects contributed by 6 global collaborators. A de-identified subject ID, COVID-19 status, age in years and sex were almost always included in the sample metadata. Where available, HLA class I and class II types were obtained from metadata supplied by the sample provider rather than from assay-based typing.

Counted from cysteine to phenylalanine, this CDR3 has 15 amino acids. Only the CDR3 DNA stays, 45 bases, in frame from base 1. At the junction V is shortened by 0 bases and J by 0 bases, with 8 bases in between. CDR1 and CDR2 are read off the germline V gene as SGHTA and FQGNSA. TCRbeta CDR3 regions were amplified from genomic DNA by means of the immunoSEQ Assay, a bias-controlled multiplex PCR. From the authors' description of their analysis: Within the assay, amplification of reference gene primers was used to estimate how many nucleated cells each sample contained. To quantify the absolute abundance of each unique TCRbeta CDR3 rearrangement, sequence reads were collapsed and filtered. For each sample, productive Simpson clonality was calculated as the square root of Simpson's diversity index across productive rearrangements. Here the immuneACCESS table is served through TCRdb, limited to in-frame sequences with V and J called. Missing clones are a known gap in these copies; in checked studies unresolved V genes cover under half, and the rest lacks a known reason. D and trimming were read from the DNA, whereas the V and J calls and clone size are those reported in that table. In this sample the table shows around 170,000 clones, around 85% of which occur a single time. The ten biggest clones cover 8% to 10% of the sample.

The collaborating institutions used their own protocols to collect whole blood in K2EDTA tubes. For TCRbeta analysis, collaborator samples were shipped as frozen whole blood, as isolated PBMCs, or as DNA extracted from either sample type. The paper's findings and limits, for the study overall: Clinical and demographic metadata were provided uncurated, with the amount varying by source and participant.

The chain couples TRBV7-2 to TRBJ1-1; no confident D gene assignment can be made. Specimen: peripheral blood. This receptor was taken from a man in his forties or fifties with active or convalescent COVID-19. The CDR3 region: CASSLAQRLNTEAFF. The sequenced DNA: TGTGCCAGCAGCTTAGCGCAGCGTTTGAACACTGAAGCTTTCTTT.